This note documents a single T cell receptor beta chain sequence. The record originates from a study of blood T cell repertoires in COVID-19. Study-wide background: Both acute and convalescent COVID-19 samples were obtained from the United States, Italy and Spain.

CDR1 is SGHVS and CDR2 is FQNEAQ in the germline V gene. J gave up 15 bases and V 5 bases, and 10 bases lay outside the gene matches. The CDR3 runs 12 residues. TCRdb keeps only in-frame clones here, not all; method: immunoSEQ multiplex PCR. The sample lists 150,000 to 200,000 clones; roughly 90% were seen once. The source material was peripheral blood. This clonotype originated in a man in his sixties with acute or convalescent COVID-19. The rearrangement links TRBV7-8 to TRBJ2-1; 7 bases are shared with TRBD1. The CDR3 coding sequence is TGTGCCAGCAGCCCACAGGGGCTAGAGAGGTTCTTC. Protein: CASSPQGLERFF.